This TCR beta chain is from a study of T-cell reconstitution after alpha-beta-depleted transplantation in children. Points on this clonotype: What it binds is not known. It may be a read error: a sequence one base away is much more abundant. It is likely a read error, because the conserved phenylalanine at the end of the CDR3 is missing.

The length of the CDR3 is 15 residues. V was pared by 1 base and J by 3 bases, with 12 bases between. Germline V lookup: CDR1 LGHDT, CDR2 YNNKEL (reference sequence). Regarding the study as a whole: Newly produced T cells mostly provided counts and TCRbeta diversity after one year, as hyperexpanded clones declined. Several hundred rapidly expanded clones from non-depleted graft cells reportedly supplied alpha-beta T cells about two months post-transplant.

TCRbeta library preparation incorporated unique molecular identifiers. One entry per CDR3 protein, called by TCRdb with MiXCR from the PCR reads. The sample shows around 210,000 distinct CDR3 sequences, under 8.5% of them seen only once. Here the sequenced sample was PBMCs, taken before TCRalphabeta/CD19-depleted stem cell transplant. The receptor was isolated from a boy aged 2-15 years with acute lymphoblastic leukemia, due to receive a stem cell transplant. The V and J genes are TRBV3-1 and TRBJ1-2; unclear D gene. For the CDR3, the DNA is TGTGCCAGCAGCCAAGGGTCCTTTGGGGACTATGGCTACACCGTC. This codes for CASSQGSFGDYGYTV.